This T cell receptor (beta chain) was observed in a study of response to subunit inactivated influenza vaccine. MiXCR, run by TCRdb on the RT-PCR reads, gives a single entry per CDR3 protein. The sample lists roughly 620,000 distinct CDR3 sequences; approximately 11% were seen once. V was pared by 5 bases and J by 5 bases, with 12 bases between. The germline gives CDR1 MNHNY, CDR2 SVGAGI (reference sequence). The CDR3 sequence is 13 residues long. These same records also appear under a second study, on T cells expressing NK-cell markers. According to that study: Scientists made TCR beta cDNA using 5'RACE template switching with UMIs. HCMV serostatus: most of the eight sequenced donors positive, one negative.

This specimen was PBMCs from blood, taken on the day of vaccination. This receptor was identified in a man aged 50-59 years who received an inactivated influenza vaccine. This chain connects TRBV6-6 to TRBJ2-5, with D unclear. The CDR3 DNA reads TGTGCCAGCAGTACCCGCCTCACGGAGACCCAGTACTTC. It encodes CASSTRLTETQYF.